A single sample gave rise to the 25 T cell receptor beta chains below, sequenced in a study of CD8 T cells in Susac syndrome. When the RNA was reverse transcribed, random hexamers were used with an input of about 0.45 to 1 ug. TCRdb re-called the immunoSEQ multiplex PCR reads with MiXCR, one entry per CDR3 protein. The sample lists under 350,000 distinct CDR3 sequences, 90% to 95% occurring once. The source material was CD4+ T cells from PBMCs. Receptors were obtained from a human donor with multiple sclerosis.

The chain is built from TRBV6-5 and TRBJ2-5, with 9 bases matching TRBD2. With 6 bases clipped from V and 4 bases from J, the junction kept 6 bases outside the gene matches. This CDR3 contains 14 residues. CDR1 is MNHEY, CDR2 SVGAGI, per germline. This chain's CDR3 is CASRERLAVETQYF. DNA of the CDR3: TGTGCCAGCAGAGAAAGACTAGCGGTAGAGACCCAGTACTTC.

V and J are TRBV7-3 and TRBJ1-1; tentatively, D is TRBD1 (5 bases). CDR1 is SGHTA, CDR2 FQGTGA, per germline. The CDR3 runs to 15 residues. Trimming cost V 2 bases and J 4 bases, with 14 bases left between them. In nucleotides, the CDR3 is TGTGCCAGCAGCTTACAGGGTACTCTGAGCACTGAAGCTTTCTTT. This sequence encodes CASSLQGTLSTEAFF.

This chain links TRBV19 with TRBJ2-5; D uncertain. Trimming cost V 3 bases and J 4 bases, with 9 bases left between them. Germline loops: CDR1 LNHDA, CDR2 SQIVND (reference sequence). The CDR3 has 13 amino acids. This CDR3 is CASSIVGRETQYF. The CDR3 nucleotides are TGTGCCAGTAGTATCGTGGGTAGAGAGACCCAGTACTTC.

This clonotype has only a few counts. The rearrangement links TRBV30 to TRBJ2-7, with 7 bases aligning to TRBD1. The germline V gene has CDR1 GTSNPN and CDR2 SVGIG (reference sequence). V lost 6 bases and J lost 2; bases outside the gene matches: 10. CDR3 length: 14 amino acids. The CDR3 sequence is CACDARDRAYEQYF. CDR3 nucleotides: TGTGCCTGTGACGCTAGGGACAGAGCCTACGAGCAGTACTTC.

Here the CDR3 reads CASSMGGRQETQYF. The CDR3 DNA reads as TGTGCCAGTAGTATGGGGGGCAGACAAGAGACCCAGTACTTC. The V gene is TRBV19, the J gene TRBJ2-5; either TRBD1 or TRBD2 may fit D (6 bases each). The V gene lost 3 bases and the J gene lost 2 bases, with 10 bases spanning the gap. The germline CDR1 and CDR2 sequences are LNHDA and SQIVND (reference sequence). The CDR3 is 14 amino acids.

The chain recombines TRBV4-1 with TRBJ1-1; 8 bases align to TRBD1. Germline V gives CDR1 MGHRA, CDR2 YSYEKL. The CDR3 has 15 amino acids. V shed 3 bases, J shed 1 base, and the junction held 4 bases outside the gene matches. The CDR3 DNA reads TGCGCCAGCAGCCAGACGGACAGGGAGAACACTGAAGCTTTCTTT. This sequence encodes CASSQTDRENTEAFF.

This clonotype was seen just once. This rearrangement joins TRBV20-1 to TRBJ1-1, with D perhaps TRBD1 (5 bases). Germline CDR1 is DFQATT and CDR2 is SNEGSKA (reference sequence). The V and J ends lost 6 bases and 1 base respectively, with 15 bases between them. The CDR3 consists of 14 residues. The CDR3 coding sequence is TGCAGTGCACGGGCGGGGCGCGGGAACACTGAAGCTTTCTTT. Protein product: CSARAGRGNTEAFF.

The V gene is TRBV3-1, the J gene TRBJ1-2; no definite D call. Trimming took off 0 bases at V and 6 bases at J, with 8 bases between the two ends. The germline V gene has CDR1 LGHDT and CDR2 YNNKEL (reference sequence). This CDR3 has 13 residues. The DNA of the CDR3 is TGTGCCAGCAGCCAAGATTTGAGGGATGGCTACACCTTC. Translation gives CASSQDLRDGYTF. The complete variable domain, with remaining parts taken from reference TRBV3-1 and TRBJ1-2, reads DTAVSQTPKYLVTQMGNDKSIKCEQNLGHDTMYWYKQDSKKFLKIMFSYNNKELIINETVPNRFSPKSPDKAHLNLHINSLELGDSAVYFCASSQDLRDGYTFGSGTRLTVV.

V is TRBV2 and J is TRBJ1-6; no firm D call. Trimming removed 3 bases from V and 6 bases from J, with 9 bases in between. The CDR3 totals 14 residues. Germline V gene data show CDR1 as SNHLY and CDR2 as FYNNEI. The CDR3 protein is CASSDEIRNSPLHF. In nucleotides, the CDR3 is TGTGCCAGCAGTGACGAGATCCGTAATTCACCCCTCCACTTT.

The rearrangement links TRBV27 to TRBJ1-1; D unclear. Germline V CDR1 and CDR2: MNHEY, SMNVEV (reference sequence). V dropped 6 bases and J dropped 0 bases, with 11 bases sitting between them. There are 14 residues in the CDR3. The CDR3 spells CASRGRPMNTEAFF. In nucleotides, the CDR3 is TGTGCCAGCAGGGGGAGGCCAATGAACACTGAAGCTTTCTTT.

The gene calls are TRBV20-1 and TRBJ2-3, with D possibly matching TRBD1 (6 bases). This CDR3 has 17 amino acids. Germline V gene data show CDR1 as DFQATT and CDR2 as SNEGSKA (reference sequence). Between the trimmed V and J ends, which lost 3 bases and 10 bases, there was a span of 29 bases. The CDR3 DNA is TGCAGTGCTAGGCTGCCATCAGGGGCGACTCGTCACGGTGCGCAGTATTTT. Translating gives CSARLPSGATRHGAQYF.

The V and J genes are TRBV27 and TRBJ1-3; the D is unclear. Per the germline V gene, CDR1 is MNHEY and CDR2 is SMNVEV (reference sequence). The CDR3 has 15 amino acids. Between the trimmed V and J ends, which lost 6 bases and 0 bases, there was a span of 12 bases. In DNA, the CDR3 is TGTGCCAGCAGCTATACAGCCTCCTCTGGAAACACCATATATTTT. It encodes CASSYTASSGNTIYF.

The CDR3 here is CASSLQGRLDGANVLTF. The CDR3 DNA reads TGTGCCAGCAGCTTACAGGGCCGGTTGGATGGGGCCAACGTCCTGACTTTC. The genes are TRBV7-9 and TRBJ2-6; weak D call: TRBD1 (5 bases). CDR1 is SEHNR, CDR2 FQNEAQ, per germline (reference sequence). Between the trimmed V and J ends, which lost 2 bases and 3 bases, there was a span of 14 bases. The CDR3 runs 17 residues.

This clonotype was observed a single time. CDR3 bases: TGTGCCAGCAGCTCCCAAGGGGGAATCAACACTGAAGCTTTCTTT. Amino acids: CASSSQGGINTEAFF. The chain joins TRBV7-3 to TRBJ1-1; D is possibly TRBD1 (6 bases). Germline lookup yields CDR1 SGHTA and CDR2 FQGTGA. The ends were cut back, 4 bases at V and 2 bases at J, with 14 bases in the middle. The CDR3 has 15 residues.

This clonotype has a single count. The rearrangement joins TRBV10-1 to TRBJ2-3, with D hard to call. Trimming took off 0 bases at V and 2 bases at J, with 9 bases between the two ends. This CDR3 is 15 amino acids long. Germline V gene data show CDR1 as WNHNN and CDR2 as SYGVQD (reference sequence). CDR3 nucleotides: TGCGCCAGCAGTGAGTCGGCGGTAAACACAGATACGCAGTATTTT. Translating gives CASSESAVNTDTQYF.

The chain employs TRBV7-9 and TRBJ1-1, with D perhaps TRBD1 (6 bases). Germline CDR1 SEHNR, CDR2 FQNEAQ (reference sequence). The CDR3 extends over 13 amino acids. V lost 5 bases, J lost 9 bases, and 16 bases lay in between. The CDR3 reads CASSPLGGSKAFF. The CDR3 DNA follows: TGTGCCAGCAGCCCCCTTGGGGGCTCCAAAGCTTTCTTT. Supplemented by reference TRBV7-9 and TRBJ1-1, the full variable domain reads DTGVSQNPRHKITKRGQNVTFRCDPISEHNRLYWYRQTLGQGPEFLTYFQNEAQLEKSRLLSDRFSAERPKGSFSTLEIQRTEQGDSAMYLCASSPLGGSKAFFGQGTRLTVV.

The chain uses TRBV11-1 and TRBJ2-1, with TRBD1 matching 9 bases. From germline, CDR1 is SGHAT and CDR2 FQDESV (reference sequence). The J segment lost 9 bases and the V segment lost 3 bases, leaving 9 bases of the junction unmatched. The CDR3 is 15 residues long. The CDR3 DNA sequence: TGTGCCAGCAGCTTTAGAACAGGGGGCGCAGGTGAGCAGTTCTTC. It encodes CASSFRTGGAGEQFF.

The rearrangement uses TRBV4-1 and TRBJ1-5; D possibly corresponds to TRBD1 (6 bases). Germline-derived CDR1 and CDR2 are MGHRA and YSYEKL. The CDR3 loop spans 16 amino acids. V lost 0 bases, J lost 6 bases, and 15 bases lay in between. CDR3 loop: CASSQDGGEDSQPQHF. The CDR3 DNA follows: TGCGCCAGCAGCCAAGACGGGGGTGAGGACAGTCAGCCCCAGCATTTT.

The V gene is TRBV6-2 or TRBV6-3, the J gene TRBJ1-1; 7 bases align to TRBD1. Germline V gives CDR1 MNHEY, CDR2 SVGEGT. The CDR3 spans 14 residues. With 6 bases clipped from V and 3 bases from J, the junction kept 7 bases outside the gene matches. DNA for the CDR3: TGTGCCAGCAGACCCTTCGACAGGGACACTGAAGCTTTCTTT. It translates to CASRPFDRDTEAFF.

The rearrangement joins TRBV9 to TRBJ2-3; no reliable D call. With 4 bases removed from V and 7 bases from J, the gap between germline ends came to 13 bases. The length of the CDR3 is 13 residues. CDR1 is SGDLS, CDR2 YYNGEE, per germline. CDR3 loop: CASSPEVANTQYF. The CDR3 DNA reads TGTGCCAGCAGCCCCGAAGTAGCAAATACGCAGTATTTT.

The CDR3 nucleotides read TGTGCCATCAGCGCCAGGGAACTGGGCACTGAAGCTTTCTTT. It specifies CAISARELGTEAFF. The gene calls are TRBV10-3 and TRBJ1-1, with D perhaps matching TRBD1 (5 bases). CDR1 is ENHRY, CDR2 SYGVKD, per germline. Trimming took 6 bases from V and 4 from J, leaving 15 bases between them. There are 14 residues in the CDR3.

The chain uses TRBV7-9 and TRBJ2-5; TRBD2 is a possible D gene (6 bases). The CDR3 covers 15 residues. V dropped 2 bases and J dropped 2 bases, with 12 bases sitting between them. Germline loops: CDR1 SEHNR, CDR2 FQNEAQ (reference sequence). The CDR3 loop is CASSLIRDSQETQYF. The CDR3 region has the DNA TGTGCCAGCAGCTTAATAAGGGACTCACAAGAGACCCAGTACTTC.

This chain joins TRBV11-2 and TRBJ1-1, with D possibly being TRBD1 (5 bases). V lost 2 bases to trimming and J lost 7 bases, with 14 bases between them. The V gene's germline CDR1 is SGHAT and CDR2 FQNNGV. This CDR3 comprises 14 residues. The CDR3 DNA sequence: TGTGCCAGCAGCTTAAATGGGGCAAGAAGTGAAGCTTTCTTT. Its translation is CASSLNGARSEAFF.

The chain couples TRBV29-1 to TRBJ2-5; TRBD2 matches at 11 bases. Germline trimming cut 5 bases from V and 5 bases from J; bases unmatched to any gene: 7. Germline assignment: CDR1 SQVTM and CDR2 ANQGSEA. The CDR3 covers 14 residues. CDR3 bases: TGCAGCGTTCTACCGGGACTAGCGGTGGAGACCCAGTACTTC. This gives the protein CSVLPGLAVETQYF.

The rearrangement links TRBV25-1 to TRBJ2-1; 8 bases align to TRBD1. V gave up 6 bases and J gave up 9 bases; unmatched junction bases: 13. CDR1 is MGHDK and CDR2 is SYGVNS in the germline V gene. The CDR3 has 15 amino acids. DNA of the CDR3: TGTGCCAGCAGCCCTTCCCCGGACAGGGAGGCTGAGCAGTTCTTC. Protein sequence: CASSPSPDREAEQFF.